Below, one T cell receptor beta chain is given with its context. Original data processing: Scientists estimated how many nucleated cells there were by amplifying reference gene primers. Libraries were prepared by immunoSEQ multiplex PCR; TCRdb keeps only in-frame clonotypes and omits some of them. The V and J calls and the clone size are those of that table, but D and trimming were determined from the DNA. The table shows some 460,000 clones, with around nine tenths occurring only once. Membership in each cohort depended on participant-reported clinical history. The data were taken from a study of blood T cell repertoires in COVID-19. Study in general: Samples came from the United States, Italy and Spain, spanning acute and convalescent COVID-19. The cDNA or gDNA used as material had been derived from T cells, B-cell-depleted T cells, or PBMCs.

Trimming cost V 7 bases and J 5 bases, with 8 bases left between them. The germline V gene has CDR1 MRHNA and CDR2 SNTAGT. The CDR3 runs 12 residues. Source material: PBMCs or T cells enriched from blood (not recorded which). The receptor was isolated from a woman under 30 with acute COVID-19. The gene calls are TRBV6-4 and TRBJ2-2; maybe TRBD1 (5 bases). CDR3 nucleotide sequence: TGTGCCAGCAACAGGAGTACCGGGGAGCTGTTTTTT. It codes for CASNRSTGELFF.